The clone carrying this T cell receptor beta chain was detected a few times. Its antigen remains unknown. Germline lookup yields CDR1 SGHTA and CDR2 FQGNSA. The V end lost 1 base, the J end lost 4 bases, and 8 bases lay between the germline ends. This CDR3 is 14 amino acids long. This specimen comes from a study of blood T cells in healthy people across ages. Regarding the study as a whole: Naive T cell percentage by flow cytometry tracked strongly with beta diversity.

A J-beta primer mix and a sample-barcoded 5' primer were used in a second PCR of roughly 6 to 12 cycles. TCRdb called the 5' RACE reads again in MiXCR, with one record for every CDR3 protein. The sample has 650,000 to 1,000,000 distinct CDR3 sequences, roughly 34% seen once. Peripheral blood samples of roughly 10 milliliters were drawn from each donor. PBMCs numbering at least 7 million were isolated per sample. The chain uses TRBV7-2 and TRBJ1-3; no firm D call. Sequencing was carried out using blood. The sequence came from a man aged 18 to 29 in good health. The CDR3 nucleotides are TGTGCCAGCAGCTTAGGGCGTAAAGGAAACACCATATATTTT. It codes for CASSLGRKGNTIYF.